The rows below give T cell receptor beta chains drawn from one sample of a study of T cell responses to AZD1222 COVID-19 vaccine. Profiled with immunoSEQ multiplex PCR; TCRdb holds only in-frame clones, not every one. The sample consists of about 160,000 clones, 80% to 90% of them appearing once. The source was peripheral blood, collected on day 0 of AZD1222 vaccination. Every receptor here comes from an adult in good health. Each CDR3 is given with its conserved first and last residue. The D gene is left open where the match is weak. The listing skips clone size in some rows; elsewhere it reads once, few, many or a size class.

clone size	D gene	J gene	V gene	CDR3 DNA	CDR3 protein
.	.	TRBJ2-7	TRBV5-4	TGTGCCAGCAGCCTAACCGGGACCGGAGGTAGGGAGCAGTACTTC	CASSLTGTGGREQYF
.	.	TRBJ2-7	TRBV6-2/TRBV6-3	TGTGCCAGCAGTCTTCCCTCCCGAGGACGGTCCTACGAGCAGTACTTC	CASSLPSRGRSYEQYF
.	.	TRBJ2-1	TRBV27	TGTGCCAGCAGTTTCCTACCCCCCACCACTAGTACGGAGCCCAATGAGCAGTTCTTC	CASSFLPPTTSTEPNEQFF
.	TRBD2	TRBJ2-7	TRBV6-6	TGTGCCAGCAGTGATATAGCGGGTGACTCCTACGAGCAGTACTTC	CASSDIAGDSYEQYF
.	.	TRBJ2-3	TRBV10-2	TGCGCCAGCAGATCTACCCAGAGAGGCACAGATACGCAGTATTTT	CASRSTQRGTDTQYF
.	.	TRBJ2-7	TRBV14	TGTGCCAGCAGCGCGTCCGGGCCCCCTCGCGCGTACTACGAGCAGTACTTC	CASSASGPPRAYYEQYF
.	.	TRBJ2-1	TRBV11-2	TGTGCCAGCAGCTTTTCCCCCGGGAACCACAATGAGCAGTTCTTC	CASSFSPGNHNEQFF
.	.	TRBJ2-1	TRBV11-2	TGTGCCAGCAGAACAATTTCAATGGGGAATGAGCAGTTCTTC	CASRTISMGNEQFF
.	TRBD2	TRBJ2-5	TRBV6-2/TRBV6-3	TGTGCCAGCAGTTACGTGTCCGGGACTAGCGGGAGACAAGAGATCCAGTACTTC	CASSYVSGTSGRQEIQYF
.	.	TRBJ1-3	TRBV18	TGTGCCAGCTCCGCTCGGGGGAATGGAAACACCATATATTTT	CASSARGNGNTIYF
.	.	TRBJ2-7	TRBV27	TGTGCCAGCAGTTCCAGGGCAACCTACGAGCAGTACTTC	CASSSRATYEQYF
.	.	TRBJ1-5	TRBV11-2	TGTGCCAGCAGCTTAGATTTAGGAGTTAATCAGCCCCAGCATTTT	CASSLDLGVNQPQHF
.	.	TRBJ2-5	TRBV19	TGTGCCAGTAGTTCAAGCGGGCTTCGGGAGACCCAGTACTTC	CASSSSGLRETQYF
.	TRBD1	TRBJ2-3	TRBV29-1	TGCAGCGTTGAAATAGGGGGGACAGGGTGGGCAAATACGCAGTATTTT	CSVEIGGTGWANTQYF
.	TRBD1	TRBJ1-4	TRBV5-4	TGTGCCAGCAGCCTTGACAGGGGGAAACTGTTTTTT	CASSLDRGKLFF
.	.	TRBJ1-3	TRBV19	TGTGCCAGTAAAGCAGTCGGACAGCCCTCTGGAAACACCATATATTTT	CASKAVGQPSGNTIYF
.	.	TRBJ2-7	TRBV10-1	TGCGCCAGCAGTAGAGACAGGTTCAGGGAGCAGTACTTC	CASSRDRFREQYF
once	.	TRBJ2-2	TRBV7-2	TGTGCCAGCAGGGACGGATCGAACACCGGGGAGCTGTTTTTT	CASRDGSNTGELFF
once	TRBD2	TRBJ2-1	TRBV3-1/TRBV3-2	TGTGCCAGCGGAGAGATCCAGCGGGAGGACAATGAGCAGTTCTTC	CASGEIQREDNEQFF
.	.	TRBJ1-4	TRBV7-2	TGTGCCAGCAGCCCCGATAAGGGAGAAAAACTGTTTTTT	CASSPDKGEKLFF
.	TRBD1	TRBJ1-4	TRBV9	TGTGCCAGCAGCGTAGCAGGGGGAAAACTGTTTTTT	CASSVAGGKLFF
.	.	TRBJ1-1	TRBV30	TGTGCCTGGAGTTTAAGCGAGGGCTCACCTCTGAACACTGAAGCTTTCTTT	CAWSLSEGSPLNTEAFF
.	.	TRBJ2-7	TRBV7-2	TGTGCCAGCAGCTTCAAAGGGACCTACGAGCAGTACTTC	CASSFKGTYEQYF
.	.	TRBJ2-7	TRBV6-5	TGTGCCAGCAGCCGGGAAATCTTTCCGTCCGAGCAGTACTTC	CASSREIFPSEQYF